One and the same sample provided the 18 T cell receptor beta chains below, sequenced in a study of blood T cell repertoires in COVID-19. The data were produced by immunoSEQ multiplex PCR, yet TCRdb's version contains in-frame clones alone and is incomplete. The table includes around 30,000 clones, 90% detected once. Sequenced sample: peripheral blood. The source is an older man with acute or convalescent COVID-19.

V usage is TRBV2 and J usage is TRBJ2-5; 7 bases line up with TRBD1. This CDR3 comprises 15 residues. Losses at the gene ends were 3 bases for V and 1 base for J; bases not matched to a gene: 5. Germline-derived CDR1 and CDR2 are SNHLY and FYNNEI. This CDR3 reads CASSDVGGLQETQYF. For the CDR3, the DNA is TGTGCCAGCAGTGACGTAGGGGGCCTCCAAGAGACCCAGTACTTC.

This chain uses TRBV5-1 with TRBJ1-2, with 7 nucleotides matching TRBD1. Germline V lookup: CDR1 SGHRS, CDR2 YFSETQ. Trimming at V came to 0 bases and at J to 4 bases, leaving 6 bases not matched to a gene. This CDR3 is 15 amino acids long. CDR3 bases: TGCGCCAGCAGCTTGGGCGGACAGGTAGCCTATGGCTACACCTTC. Its translation: CASSLGGQVAYGYTF.

The chain carries TRBV19 and TRBJ1-1; D is perhaps TRBD1 (5 bases). V lost 0 bases, J lost 1 base, and 9 bases lay in between. Germline values: CDR1 LNHDA, CDR2 SQIVND (reference sequence). The CDR3 totals 15 residues. The CDR3 reads CASSIDWTTNTEAFF. DNA for the CDR3: TGTGCCAGTAGTATAGATTGGACAACGAACACTGAAGCTTTCTTT.

The V gene is TRBV18, the J gene TRBJ1-3; TRBD1 agrees at 9 bases. The CDR3 is 17 amino acids. Germline V gene lookup returns CDR1 KGHSH and CDR2 LQKENI. J gave up 2 bases and V 2 bases, and 7 bases lay outside the gene matches. CDR3 DNA: TGTGCCAGCTCACCAATAAGAGGACAGGGGACTGGAAACACCATATATTTT. Translated: CASSPIRGQGTGNTIYF.

This chain links TRBV21-1 with TRBJ2-1; TRBD1, as called in the table, went unchecked against the DNA. TRBV21-1 counts as a pseudogene. The CDR3 loop spans 18 amino acids. CDR3: CASSTRSNRDRGYNEQFF. Written as DNA, the CDR3 is TGTGCCAGCAGCACACGCTCCAACCGGGACAGGGGCTACAATGAGCAGTTCTTC.

The V and J genes are TRBV5-1 and TRBJ1-1; no clear D. Trimming removed 3 bases from V and 8 bases from J, with 8 bases in between. Germline loops: CDR1 SGHRS, CDR2 YFSETQ. This CDR3 has 11 residues. The CDR3 protein is CASSSTTEAFF. CDR3 bases: TGCGCCAGCAGCTCCACGACAGAAGCTTTCTTT.

This chain joins TRBV24-1 and TRBJ1-1, with 10 bases aligning to TRBD1. The CDR3 has 14 amino acids. V gave up 4 bases and J gave up 11 bases; unmatched junction bases: 9. Germline CDR1 reads KGHDR; CDR2 reads SFDVKD. CDR3 bases: TGTGCCACCAGTGACCCGGGACAGGGGTTAATCGCTTTCTTT. Its protein is CATSDPGQGLIAFF.

This clone was observed a few times. The chain recombines TRBV28 with TRBJ1-2; 9 bases map to TRBD1. Germline CDR1 reads MDHEN; CDR2 reads SYDVKM. CDR3 length equals 15 residues. V shed 5 bases and J 1 base; nucleotides not matched to a gene: 5. The chain's CDR3 is CASSKTGGDNYGYTF. CDR3 bases: TGTGCCAGCAGTAAGACAGGGGGGGATAACTATGGCTACACCTTC.

The CDR3 coding sequence is TGTGCCAGCAGCTTCGCCAGGGGAAGTGCCGAGCAGTACTTC. It translates to CASSFARGSAEQYF. The gene calls are TRBV27 and TRBJ2-7; TRBD1 is a possible D gene (6 bases). Germline lookup yields CDR1 MNHEY and CDR2 SMNVEV (reference sequence). Trimming cost V 6 bases and J 6 bases, with 18 bases left between them. The CDR3 covers 14 residues.

The chain recombines TRBV7-2 with TRBJ1-2, with 7 bases that match TRBD1. V gave up 3 bases and J gave up 6 bases; unmatched junction bases: 7. Per the germline V gene, CDR1 is SGHTA and CDR2 is FQGNSA. The CDR3 totals 14 residues. The CDR3 region is CASSFSRGVDGYTF. Written as DNA, the CDR3 is TGTGCCAGCAGCTTCTCCAGGGGGGTGGATGGCTACACCTTC. Full variable domain (rest looked up from reference TRBV7-2 and TRBJ1-2): GAGVSQSPSNKVTEKGKDVELRCDPISGHTALYWYRQSLGQGLEFLIYFQGNSAPDKSGLPSDRFSAERTGGSVSTLTIQRTQQEDSAVYLCASSFSRGVDGYTFGSGTRLTVV.

J is TRBJ2-5 and V is TRBV9; D is unresolved. The CDR3 consists of 13 residues. Trimming cost V 0 bases and J 4 bases, with 7 bases left between them. The germline CDR1 and CDR2 sequences are SGDLS and YYNGEE. The CDR3 here is CASSVGAPETQYF. In DNA form, the CDR3 reads TGTGCCAGCAGCGTAGGAGCCCCAGAGACCCAGTACTTC.

The rearrangement joins TRBV5-1 to TRBJ1-1, with D possibly TRBD1 on 5 matching bases. The CDR3 extends over 13 amino acids. Trimming cost V 4 bases and J 4 bases, with 11 bases left between them. CDR1 and CDR2 from the germline V gene are SGHRS and YFSETQ. Here the CDR3 reads CASSKGTITEAFF. For the CDR3, the DNA is TGCGCCAGCAGCAAAGGGACTATCACTGAAGCTTTCTTT.

This chain's CDR3 is CAWSTGTVYNSPLHF. The CDR3, as DNA: TGTGCCTGGAGCACCGGGACAGTTTATAATTCACCCCTCCACTTT. V and J are TRBV30 and TRBJ1-6; TRBD1 agrees at 7 bases. The CDR3 extends over 15 amino acids. CDR1 and CDR2 from the germline V gene are GTSNPN and SVGIG (reference sequence). V was pared by 3 bases and J by 4 bases, with 6 bases of the junction left unmatched.

V usage is TRBV5-6 and J usage is TRBJ1-2, with D maybe TRBD1 (5 bases). The CDR3 has 13 amino acids. The germline gives CDR1 SGHDT, CDR2 YYEEEE. V was shortened by 1 base and J by 8 bases, with 12 bases between the two germline ends. This CDR3 is CASSLFAREGYTF. In DNA, the CDR3 is TGTGCCAGCAGCTTGTTCGCCAGGGAAGGCTACACCTTC.

The gene calls are TRBV5-1 and TRBJ1-4; no clear D gene. Looked up from germline, CDR1 is SGHRS and CDR2 is YFSETQ. Trimming shortened V by 0 bases and J by 7 bases, and 7 bases separated the two germline ends. This CDR3 contains 13 residues. The CDR3, as DNA: TGCGCCAGCAGCTTGGATACAGTTGAAAAACTGTTTTTT. Its translation: CASSLDTVEKLFF. Based on the CDR3 plus reference TRBV5-1 and TRBJ1-4, the full variable domain is KAGVTQTPRYLIKTRGQQVTLSCSPISGHRSVSWYQQTPGQGLQFLFEYFSETQRNKGNFPGRFSGRQFSNSRSEMNVSTLELGDSALYLCASSLDTVEKLFFGSGTQLSVL.

This sequence joins TRBV27 and TRBJ1-5; D is undetermined. This CDR3 comprises 16 residues. V was cut by 5 bases and J by 2 bases, with 16 bases left in between. The V gene's germline CDR1 is MNHEY and CDR2 SMNVEV (reference sequence). CDR3: CASSLDSKGGNQPQHF. In nucleotides, the CDR3 is TGTGCCAGCAGTCTGGACTCAAAAGGAGGCAATCAGCCCCAGCATTTT.

This clone was counted between two and nine times. This sequence joins TRBV12-3 or TRBV12-4 and TRBJ1-5; tentative D call: TRBD1 (6 bases). This CDR3 spans 12 amino acids. The V and J ends lost 4 bases and 5 bases respectively, with 6 bases between them. DNA for the CDR3: TGTGCCAGCAGTTGGGGGCATCAGCCCCAGCATTTT. It specifies CASSWGHQPQHF.

The chain links TRBV7-9 to TRBJ1-1; 8 bases agree with TRBD1. The CDR3 has 15 residues. With V trimmed by 5 bases and J by 5 bases, 10 bases remained unmatched. Per germline, CDR1 SEHNR and CDR2 FQNEAQ (reference sequence). The CDR3, as DNA: TGTGCCAGCAGCAGACGACAGGGGCATGAGACTGAAGCTTTCTTT. It translates to CASSRRQGHETEAFF. The complete variable domain, with remaining parts taken from reference TRBV7-9 and TRBJ1-1, reads DTGVSQNPRHKITKRGQNVTFRCDPISEHNRLYWYRQTLGQGPEFLTYFQNEAQLEKSRLLSDRFSAERPKGSFSTLEIQRTEQGDSAMYLCASSRRQGHETEAFFGQGTRLTVV.